Presented here are 11 T cell receptor beta chains from one specimen sequenced in a study of beta chain features in type 1 diabetes. What was sequenced were expressed TCRB transcripts, since all of the isolated RNA had been reverse transcribed. Profiled with immunoSEQ multiplex PCR; TCRdb holds only in-frame clones, not every one. The sample yields roughly 380,000 clones, around 20% seen once. Specimen: naive CD4+ T cells from blood. Receptors originate from a woman between 18 and 29 years old in good health.

As to this clone: A junction end diverges from the germline sequence, so it may reflect a read error. CDR3 protein: CASSLAVSGQKFF. The CDR3 DNA reads TGTGCTAGCAGCTTAGCGGTGTCAGGACAGAAATTCTTC. The rearrangement links TRBV7-7 to TRBJ2-1; D may match TRBD1 or TRBD2 (6 bases each). The CDR3 spans 13 residues. From germline, CDR1 is SSHAT and CDR2 FNYEAQ (reference sequence).

The gene calls are TRBV4-1 and TRBJ2-1; D is uncertain. CDR1 MGHRA and CDR2 YSYEKL come from the germline V gene. Between the trimmed V and J ends, which lost 3 bases and 0 bases, there was a span of 9 bases. This CDR3 has 15 residues. The CDR3 is CASSQGASSYNEQFF. CDR3 DNA: TGCGCCAGCAGCCAGGGCGCGAGCTCCTACAATGAGCAGTTCTTC.

This clone was counted only a few times. V is TRBV30 and J is TRBJ1-4; maybe TRBD1 (5 bases). CDR1 is GTSNPN, CDR2 SVGIG, per germline (reference sequence). The CDR3 has 16 amino acids. The V end was cut by 4 bases, the J end by 0 bases, with 15 bases between. CDR3 in amino acids: CAWTGVGQATNEKLFF. DNA for the CDR3: TGTGCCTGGACGGGGGTAGGACAAGCAACTAATGAAAAACTGTTTTTT.

The rearrangement joins TRBV4-1 to TRBJ2-5; possible D gene TRBD2, 5 bases. The CDR3 totals 15 residues. V lost 4 bases and J 5 bases, leaving 17 bases between the germline ends. Germline lookup yields CDR1 MGHRA and CDR2 YSYEKL. The CDR3 coding sequence is TGCGCCAGCAGCCTCCACCCGGGCTCGGGGGAGACCCAGTACTTC. Protein: CASSLHPGSGETQYF.

The genes are TRBV5-1 and TRBJ2-2; possible D gene TRBD1, 6 bases. There are 14 residues in the CDR3. V lost 5 bases and J lost 5, with 13 bases in between. The germline gives CDR1 SGHRS, CDR2 YFSETQ. The CDR3 is CASRPRTETGELFF. Written as DNA, the CDR3 is TGCGCCAGCAGACCTCGGACAGAAACCGGGGAGCTGTTTTTT.

The chain couples TRBV30 to TRBJ2-7, with 8 bases identical to TRBD2. V was clipped by 5 bases and J by 3 bases; unmatched bases: 6. The CDR3 spans 13 residues. Per the germline V gene, CDR1 is GTSNPN and CDR2 is SVGIG (reference sequence). CDR3 DNA: TGTGCCTGGTCCGGGACTAGTAACTACGAGCAGTACTTC. Protein: CAWSGTSNYEQYF.

The chain uses TRBV7-9 and TRBJ2-1, with 7 bases fitting TRBD2. In germline, CDR1 is SEHNR, CDR2 FQNEAQ (reference sequence). This CDR3 is 18 amino acids long. With 1 base clipped from V and 0 bases from J, the junction kept 9 bases outside the gene matches. CDR3 sequence: CASSLERASGPSYNEQFF. CDR3 bases: TGTGCCAGCAGCTTAGAGAGGGCTAGCGGACCCTCCTACAATGAGCAGTTCTTC.

The chain has TRBV30 and TRBJ1-1, with 8 positions matching TRBD1. Germline V CDR1 and CDR2: GTSNPN, SVGIG (reference sequence). After removal of 0 bases from V and 8 bases from J, the junction contained 5 bases not matched to a gene. CDR3 length equals 13 residues. The CDR3 loop is CAWSVQGGKEAFF. The CDR3 region has the DNA TGTGCCTGGAGTGTACAGGGGGGGAAAGAAGCTTTCTTT.

V is TRBV29-1 and J is TRBJ1-2, with a possible D match to TRBD1 (6 bases). The germline V gene has CDR1 SQVTM and CDR2 ANQGSEA. CDR3 length equals 11 residues. V shed 7 bases and J shed 3 bases, with 9 bases lying between them. The CDR3: CSGYRDYGYTF. The CDR3 nucleotides are TGCAGCGGATACAGGGACTATGGCTACACCTTC.

The rearrangement uses TRBV19 and TRBJ2-5; 9 bases line up with TRBD1. CDR1 and CDR2 (germline): LNHDA, SQIVND (reference sequence). CDR3 length equals 13 residues. Trimming at V came to 10 bases and at J to 6 bases, leaving 9 bases not matched to a gene. In DNA, the CDR3 is TGTGCCACCTCGGACAGGGGCGCGAAGACCCAGTACTTC. Its translation is CATSDRGAKTQYF.

This clone was detected a few times. The genes are TRBV30 and TRBJ2-7; no definite D call. CDR3 length: 12 residues. In germline, CDR1 is GTSNPN, CDR2 SVGIG (reference sequence). V was cut by 4 bases and J by 2 bases, with 9 bases left in between. DNA of the CDR3: TGTGCCTGGAAGCCGTTAGCCTACGAGCAGTACTTC. Translating gives CAWKPLAYEQYF.